Sequencing of this TCR beta chain was carried out in a study of beta chain features in type 1 diabetes (dated by TCRdb to the late 2010s). About the investigation overall: Mean age, gender distribution, total cell number and subset yield did not differ between patients and healthy donors. Across all samples, fewer than 130 million sorted cells were examined, and cell number per subset correlated strongly with RNA yield. The study compared the TCRB repertoires of sorted circulating CD4+ T cell subsets in recently diagnosed type 1 diabetes patients with those in matched healthy donors. Regulatory and stem cell-like memory subsets were isolated from only 8 patients and roughly eight healthy donors, whereas naive and central memory subsets came from all 30 or so donors.

Notes on this clone: Its antigen is currently not known. No clone much larger than this one lies a single base away; base qualities are absent.

The High Capacity cDNA Reverse Transcription Kit was used to reverse transcribe all of the isolated RNA, meaning that expressed TCRB transcripts were what got sequenced. Deep immunoSEQ sequencing was applied to naive, central memory and regulatory T cell samples, giving an average of around 4 million total reads per sample. After sorted cells were lysed in RLT buffer, RNA was extracted with DNase-treated RNeasy Micro or Mini kits, with the choice depending on cell number. Each cell subset was processed separately to prevent cross-contamination, with patient and healthy donor samples processed together. Using the immunoSEQ multiplex PCR, TCRB sequences were amplified from cDNA into 87-bp fragments spanning the CDR3 region. Amplicons were sequenced on the Illumina HiSeq platform. Under the source paper's analysis protocol: Synthetic template baselines were used to correct PCR bias computationally, reads within Hamming distance 2 were collapsed together, and singletons that could not be merged were discarded. Reads were aligned against IMGT so that V, D and J genes, CDR3 length and insertions or deletions at six rearrangement sites could be assigned. Within each subset, clonotype counts were normalized to sorted cell number, after which true diversity and Gini coefficients were computed with the tcR R package. Repertoire sharing was quantified using the overlap coefficient calculated on TCRB nucleotide sequences. What TCRdb holds here is the immuneACCESS table cut down to in-frame rearrangements. Part of the clones is not present; checked against another copy, under half of the missing clones reflect an unresolved V gene, and the others are unexplained. That table supplies the V and J calls and clone size; D and trimming were determined from the DNA. The sample table contains 300,000 to 350,000 clones; only one count was recorded for around 9.3% of them. The ten largest clones add up to about 1% of the sample.

Each donor gave one peripheral blood draw, averaging around 0.11 L, which was collected into heparinised tubes. A BD FACSAria II was used to sort naive, central memory, regulatory and stem cell-like memory CD4+ T cells with a panel that included CD45RO, CCR7, CD25, CD127, CD95 and CD27. Every sorted population had a purity above 95%. PBMCs were isolated right away by Lymphoprep density gradient centrifugation and were stained directly, without culture. To minimize batch effects, samples were stained and sorted in pairs, one healthy donor with one patient per experiment. Beyond this particular receptor, the publication reports: Shorter templates might be favored by PCR, yet because patient and control samples were amplified and corrected together, any such skew would affect both groups equally. Naive, central memory and regulatory TCRB repertoires appeared more similar among patients than among healthy donors. In all four CD4+ subsets, TCRB CDR3 length was moderately but significantly shorter in type 1 diabetes patients. Fewer insertions and more nucleotide deletions at VDJ recombination sites were observed in patients with type 1 diabetes, implying thymic rearrangement abnormalities. Because the HLA sub-analyses included only small numbers of individuals, any influence of HLA type on TCRB rearrangement was left unresolved. Because cDNA was sequenced instead of genomic DNA, activated cells with high expression could be over-represented, although the groups did not differ in activation or CD3 levels.

Germline trimming amounts to 5 bases on V and 7 bases on J, with 7 as the count of junction bases outside the gene matches. The CDR3 starts with the cysteine, ends with the phenylalanine, and has 13 residues. The kept DNA is CDR3 alone, 39 bases in frame from the first base. The CDR1 and CDR2 encoded by the germline V gene are LGHNA and YSLEER. The receptor was derived from a man aged 25-45 years with type 1 diabetes. The specimen was central memory CD4+ T cells from blood. This chain joins TRBV4-3 to TRBJ1-2; TRBD1 agrees with 7 junctional bases. The sequence in DNA is TGCGCCAGCAGCGCAGGGGGAGTTGGTGGCTACACCTTC. Translated, it gives CASSAGGVGGYTF.